The TCR beta chain described here comes from a study of blood T cell repertoires in COVID-19. Study-wide context: The study drew acute and convalescent COVID-19 samples from the United States, Italy and Spain. From T cells, B-cell-depleted T cells, or PBMCs came the material, which was cDNA or gDNA.

V was trimmed by 5 bases and J by 7 bases, leaving 17 bases between them. CDR1 and CDR2 from the germline V gene are SEHNR and FQNEAQ (reference sequence). CDR3 size: 15 residues. In the source study's methods: By means of reference gene primer amplification, nucleated cell counts were estimated. Clones were read by immunoSEQ multiplex PCR, and TCRdb kept only the in-frame ones, dropping some. V, J and clone size were drawn from that table, and D and trimming were deduced from the DNA. The sample records around 87,000 clones, around four fifths being singletons. This chain uses TRBV7-9 with TRBJ1-4, with D perhaps TRBD1 (5 bases). The clonotype comes from a woman at least 80 years old with acute or convalescent COVID-19. The material sequenced was peripheral blood. CDR3 residues: CASSPYFGGGEKLFF. In DNA, the CDR3 is TGTGCCAGCAGCCCATACTTCGGGGGAGGTGAAAAACTGTTTTTT.